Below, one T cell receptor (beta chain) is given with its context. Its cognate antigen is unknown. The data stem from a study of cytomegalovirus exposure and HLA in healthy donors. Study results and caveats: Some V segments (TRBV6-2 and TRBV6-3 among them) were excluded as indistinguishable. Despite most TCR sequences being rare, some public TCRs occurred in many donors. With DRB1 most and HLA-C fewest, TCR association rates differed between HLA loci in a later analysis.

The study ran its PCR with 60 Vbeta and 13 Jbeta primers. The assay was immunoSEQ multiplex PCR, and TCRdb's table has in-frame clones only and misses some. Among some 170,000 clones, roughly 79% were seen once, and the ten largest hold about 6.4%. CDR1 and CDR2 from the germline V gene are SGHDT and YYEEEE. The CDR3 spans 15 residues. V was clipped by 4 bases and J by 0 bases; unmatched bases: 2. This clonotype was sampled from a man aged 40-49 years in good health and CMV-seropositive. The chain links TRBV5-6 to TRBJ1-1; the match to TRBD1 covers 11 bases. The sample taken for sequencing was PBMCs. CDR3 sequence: CASSPDRGLNTEAFF. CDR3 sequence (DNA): TGTGCCAGCAGCCCGGACAGGGGGCTGAACACTGAAGCTTTCTTT.